This T cell receptor beta chain was captured in a study of cytomegalovirus exposure and HLA in healthy donors. Notes on the study in general: The productive fraction for most TCR beta V segments was about 87% or about 30% in an earlier analysis.

This clone was seen just once. Its antigen is not known. Germline V CDR1 and CDR2: GTSNPN, SVGIG (reference sequence). Deletions cut 3 bases from V and 0 bases from J, with 15 bases between. The CDR3 is 17 amino acids. Primers for the PCR totalled 60 Vbeta and 13 Jbeta. In the study's own analysis: Around 80 million unique TCR beta chains, some 9.9 million of them shared, were counted by a later analysis. Sequencing was performed with immunoSEQ multiplex PCR; in TCRdb, only in-frame clones are kept and a portion is missing. Clone size and the V and J calls come from that table; the DNA yielded D and trimming. This sample has some 190,000 clones, with about 79% found just once.

The chain employs TRBV30 and TRBJ1-6; D call uncertain. The receptor was isolated from a young man in good health and CMV-seronegative. The source material was PBMCs. The CDR3 reads CAWSLMVASSYNSPLHF. For the CDR3, the DNA is TGTGCCTGGAGCTTGATGGTGGCCAGCTCCTATAATTCACCCCTCCACTTT.